This TCR beta chain was identified during a study of blood T cell repertoires in COVID-19. Germline V CDR1 and CDR2: SGHRS, YFSETQ. Trimming cost V 3 bases and J 0 bases; bases outside gene matches: 4. The CDR3 runs 16 residues. The assay was immunoSEQ multiplex PCR, and TCRdb's table has in-frame clones only and misses some. The profile shows about 140,000 clones, approximately 80% of them singletons. The clonotype originates from a woman aged 60 to 75 with acute or convalescent COVID-19. Specimen: peripheral blood. The V call is TRBV5-1, the J call TRBJ2-3; 10 bases are shared with TRBD2. The CDR3 nucleotides are TGCGCCAGCAGCTCACAGACTAGCGGGAGCACAGATACGCAGTATTTT. Translated, it gives CASSSQTSGSTDTQYF.